The next 8 T cell receptor beta chains were all read from a single sample in a study of T cell repertoires in cytomegalovirus infection. MiXCR, run by TCRdb on the reads, gives a single entry per CDR3 protein. The sample shows approximately 160,000 distinct CDR3 sequences, roughly 17% of them seen only once. Sequenced material: CD8+ T cells from PBMCs. These receptors originate from a human donor in good health (CMV status not recorded). Some clones in this sample may be carry-over from other donors' samples.

V gene TRBV15 combines with J gene TRBJ2-1; a possible D gene is TRBD1 (5 bases). V lost 0 bases and J 0 bases, leaving 15 bases between the germline ends. The germline CDR1 and CDR2 sequences are LNHNV and YYDKDF (reference sequence). The CDR3 spans 18 residues. CDR3 nucleotide sequence: TGTGCCACCAGCAGAGATACCCCCCACAGGAGCTCCTACAATGAGCAGTTCTTC. It yields the protein CATSRDTPHRSSYNEQFF.

This clonotype showed up many times. This rearrangement joins TRBV12-3 or TRBV12-4 to TRBJ1-1; D is ambiguous. CDR3 length: 13 residues. V lost 3 bases and J lost 5, with 10 bases in between. CDR3 region: CASSFPRGTEAFF. In DNA form, the CDR3 reads TGTGCCAGCAGTTTCCCTCGAGGGACTGAAGCTTTCTTT.

This clonotype appeared a few times. The J gene is TRBJ2-7, the V gene TRBV7-2, with TRBD2 identical over 11 bases. Trimming at V came to 4 bases and at J to 0 bases, leaving 20 bases not matched to a gene. The length of the CDR3 is 21 residues. The germline gives CDR1 SGHTA, CDR2 FQGNSA. CDR3 DNA: TGTGCCAGCAGCTCAATGACCGGGACTAGCGGTTCCTTGATCTTCTCCTACGAGCAGTACTTC. Amino acid sequence: CASSSMTGTSGSLIFSYEQYF. Looking up the rest from reference TRBV7-2 and TRBJ2-7 gives the full variable domain: GAGVSQSPSNKVTEKGKDVELRCDPISGHTALYWYRQSLGQGLEFLIYFQGNSAPDKSGLPSDRFSAERTGGSVSTLTIQRTQQEDSAVYLCASSSMTGTSGSLIFSYEQYFGPGTRLTVT.

The genes are TRBV28 and TRBJ2-7; possibly TRBD1 or TRBD2 for D (6 bases each). The V gene lost 3 bases and the J gene lost 5 bases, with 20 bases spanning the gap. The CDR3 has 16 residues. CDR1 MDHEN and CDR2 SYDVKM come from the germline V gene. The CDR3 coding sequence is TGTGCCAGCAGTTTGGAAGGGGGGCTCCTCGGGGACGAGCAGTACTTC. Translation: CASSLEGGLLGDEQYF.

This clonotype was recorded at least ten times. The V gene is TRBV7-8, the J gene TRBJ2-3; tentatively, D is TRBD1 (5 bases). From germline, CDR1 is SGHVS and CDR2 FQNEAQ. The germline V and J ends were trimmed by 3 bases and 6 bases, with 16 bases remaining between them. The CDR3 runs to 15 residues. CDR3 sequence reads: CASSFWSKGVDTQYF. The DNA for the CDR3 is TGTGCCAGCAGCTTCTGGAGTAAAGGGGTGGATACGCAGTATTTT.

The chain carries TRBV7-9 and TRBJ1-1, with no clear D. From germline, CDR1 is SEHNR and CDR2 FQNEAQ (reference sequence). The ends were cut back, 8 bases at V and 2 bases at J, with 12 bases in the middle. This CDR3 is 13 amino acids long. CDR3 residues: CASQKEGNTEAFF. The CDR3 DNA reads TGTGCCAGCCAGAAGGAGGGAAACACTGAAGCTTTCTTT.

This chain connects TRBV6-2 or TRBV6-3 to TRBJ2-1; D gene ambiguous. This CDR3 is built from 16 residues. Trimming cost V 2 bases and J 1 base, with 12 bases left between them. Per the germline V gene, CDR1 is MNHEY and CDR2 is SVGEGT. The CDR3 sequence is CASSYPLERSYNEQFF. The CDR3 DNA is TGTGCCAGCAGTTACCCTCTAGAAAGGTCCTACAATGAGCAGTTCTTC.

This chain uses TRBV6-1 with TRBJ2-2; TRBD1 aligns across 9 bases. The CDR3 consists of 15 residues. Germline assignment: CDR1 MNHNS and CDR2 SASEGT. V lost 5 bases to trimming and J lost 4 bases; unmatched junction nucleotides: 5. The CDR3 DNA sequence: TGTGCCAGCAGTCGGGACAGGGACTCCACCGGGGAGCTGTTTTTT. It is translated as CASSRDRDSTGELFF.